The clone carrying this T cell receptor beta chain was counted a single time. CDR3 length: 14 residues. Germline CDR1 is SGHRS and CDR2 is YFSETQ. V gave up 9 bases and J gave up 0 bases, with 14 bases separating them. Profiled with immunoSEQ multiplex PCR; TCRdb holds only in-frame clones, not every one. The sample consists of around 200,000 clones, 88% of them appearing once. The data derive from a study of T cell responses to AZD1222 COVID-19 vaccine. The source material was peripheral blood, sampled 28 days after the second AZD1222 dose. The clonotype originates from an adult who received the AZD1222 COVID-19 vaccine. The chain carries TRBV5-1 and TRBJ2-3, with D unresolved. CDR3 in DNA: TGCGCCACACAGTTGAGCGCTAGCACAGATACGCAGTATTTT. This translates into CATQLSASTDTQYF.